This is a list of T cell receptor beta chains from one sample in a study of blood T cell repertoires in COVID-19. The protocol was immunoSEQ multiplex PCR, while the TCRdb copy is restricted to in-frame clones and leaves out a portion. In the table there are approximately 360,000 clones, around 90% of which are singletons. Sequencing was performed on peripheral blood. These receptors were taken from a man younger than 35 with active or convalescent COVID-19. The CDR3 runs from the conserved cysteine through the conserved F or W. D genes are given only for firm matches. Some rows mark clone size as missing; the rest say once, few, many or name a class of expanded clone.

CDR3nt | CDR3aa | abundance | v_gene | d_gene | j_gene
TGTGCAAGTCGCTTAGGGGAGAACGACACCGGGGAGCTGTTTTTT | CASRLGENDTGELFF | . | TRBV12-2 | . | TRBJ2-2
TGTGCCAGCAGCCGACAGGGAGGCAATCAGCCCCAGCATTTT | CASSRQGGNQPQHF | . | TRBV5-5 | TRBD1 | TRBJ1-5
TGTGCTAGTGGTGCATTACAGGGGGTTGGGGCCACAGATACGCAGTATTTT | CASGALQGVGATDTQYF | . | TRBV12-5 | TRBD1 | TRBJ2-3
TGTGCCAGCAGCTTCGGGACAGGGAGTCCCGAGCAGTACTTC | CASSFGTGSPEQYF | . | TRBV5-8 | TRBD1 | TRBJ2-7
TGCGCCAGCAACCGGGGGGGGTATAATTCACCCCTCCACTTT | CASNRGGYNSPLHF | . | TRBV4-3 | . | TRBJ1-6
TGTGCCACCACAGTCGGACACCACACTGAAGCTTTCTTT | CATTVGHHTEAFF | . | TRBV14 | . | TRBJ1-1
TGTGCCAGCAGCCACAAACGGGGGACAGAAATCTCCTACGAGCAGTACTTC | CASSHKRGTEISYEQYF | . | TRBV3-1/TRBV3-2 | . | TRBJ2-7
TGTGCCAGCTCGCCATCACGGATGCGTTCTGCCGGCCAAGCTAGGAGTAACGGGGAGCTGTTTTTT | CASSPSRMRSAGQARSNGELFF | . | TRBV18 | . | TRBJ2-2
TGTGCCAGCAGCTTAACCTCGGGGTACGCCGGGGAGCTGTTTTTT | CASSLTSGYAGELFF | . | TRBV11-2 | . | TRBJ2-2
TGTGCCAGCAGTCTACGCCCGGACAGGGTGTACCAAGAGACCCAGTACTTC | CASSLRPDRVYQETQYF | . | TRBV27 | TRBD1 | TRBJ2-5
TGTGCCAGCAAATCGGGGGGTTCACCCCTCCACTTT | CASKSGGSPLHF | . | TRBV28 | . | TRBJ1-6
TGCGCCAGCAGCCGGAGGGAGGGAAGGACTGAAGCTTTCTTT | CASSRREGRTEAFF | . | TRBV4-3 | . | TRBJ1-1
TGTGCCAGCATTTTGCGGGCGGGGTACAATGAGCAGTTCTTC | CASILRAGYNEQFF | . | TRBV27 | . | TRBJ2-1
TGTGCCAGCAACATTGCTCTAGGTTTTGCAACTAATGAAAAACTGTTTTTT | CASNIALGFATNEKLFF | . | TRBV7-9 | . | TRBJ1-4
TGTGCCAGCAGTTACGGGACTAGCGGGGGCAATGAGCAGTTCTTC | CASSYGTSGGNEQFF | many | TRBV6-5 | TRBD2 | TRBJ2-1
TGTGCCAGCCGACCGCCGGGGGATGTATCGGGCGAGCAGTACTTC | CASRPPGDVSGEQYF | . | TRBV28 | . | TRBJ2-7
TGTGCCAGCTCACCACAGGGACAGACCACCTTGGGAAACACCATATATTTT | CASSPQGQTTLGNTIYF | . | TRBV18 | TRBD1 | TRBJ1-3
TGCGCCAGCAGCTTGGTTCCGGTTTCCTACGAGCAGTACTTC | CASSLVPVSYEQYF | . | TRBV5-1 | . | TRBJ2-7
TGTGCCAGCAGCTCGAACCAGAACCCCCTCCACTTT | CASSSNQNPLHF | . | TRBV7-9 | . | TRBJ1-6
TGTGCCATCAGTGAGCGACAGGGGGCCCCCGGTGGCTACACCTTC | CAISERQGAPGGYTF | . | TRBV10-3 | TRBD1 | TRBJ1-2
TGTGCCAGCAGGTCCGGACAGCCTGGCTATGGCTACACCTTC | CASRSGQPGYGYTF | . | TRBV28 | . | TRBJ1-2
TGTGCCAGCAGCTTGGCTTGGGCCACCGGGGAGCTGTTTTTT | CASSLAWATGELFF | once | TRBV5-5 | . | TRBJ2-2
TGCGCCAGACCCTGGGGGGGCGACCTATACAATGAGCAGTTCTTC | CARPWGGDLYNEQFF | . | TRBV10-1 | . | TRBJ2-1
TGTGCCTGCGAACGGGACAGGGGAGATGAGCAGTTCTTC | CACERDRGDEQFF | . | TRBV6-5 | TRBD1 | TRBJ2-1
TGTGCCGGGCGACAGGGGTGGAATAGCAATCAGCCCCAGCATTTT | CAGRQGWNSNQPQHF | once | TRBV28 | TRBD1 | TRBJ1-5
TGTGCCAGCCGGGGACAGAACACTGAAGCTTTCTTT | CASRGQNTEAFF | . | TRBV7-9 | . | TRBJ1-1
TGTGCCAGCAGCTTAGGCGCTAGCGGGAGTGGCGAGCAGTACTTC | CASSLGASGSGEQYF | few | TRBV7-9 | TRBD2 | TRBJ2-7
TGTGCCAGCAGCCAAGATACCGGACAGGGGATCCACGAGCAGTACTTC | CASSQDTGQGIHEQYF | . | TRBV4-2 | TRBD1 | TRBJ2-7
TGTGCCAGCAGCTTCACCCTACTAGCCGGCAACACCGGGGAGCTGTTTTTT | CASSFTLLAGNTGELFF | . | TRBV7-3 | . | TRBJ2-2
TGTGCCAGCAGTACCAGAGTGCGTAGCAATTCACCCCTCCACTTT | CASSTRVRSNSPLHF | . | TRBV28 | . | TRBJ1-6
TGTGCCAGCAGGGCAGGGGGAAGCAATCAGCCCCAGCATTTT | CASRAGGSNQPQHF | . | TRBV2 | TRBD1 | TRBJ1-5
TGTGCCAGCAGTGAAGCCCGACAGGGGGTTAACTATGGCTACACCTTC | CASSEARQGVNYGYTF | . | TRBV6-1 | TRBD1 | TRBJ1-2
TGTGCCAGCAGCTTCGCCGCGGCGACCTACAATGAGCAGTTCTTC | CASSFAAATYNEQFF | . | TRBV6-2/TRBV6-3 | . | TRBJ2-1
TGTGCCAGCAGCCTAACAGGGGCCGGGGAGCTGTTTTTT | CASSLTGAGELFF | . | TRBV11-3 | TRBD1 | TRBJ2-2
TGTGCCAGCAGTGACCCCCCATTTGGAAACACCATATATTTT | CASSDPPFGNTIYF | . | TRBV6-4 | . | TRBJ1-3
TGTGCCAGCAGCCCCGCCGGCACTGAAGCTTTCTTT | CASSPAGTEAFF | once | TRBV6-2/TRBV6-3 | . | TRBJ1-1
TGTGCCAGCATGACGGAGGGCCAATATCCCTATGGCTACACCTTC | CASMTEGQYPYGYTF | . | TRBV6-6 | . | TRBJ1-2